This T cell receptor (beta chain) stems from a study of control samples from healthy donors and cancer patients. Clones were read by immunoSEQ multiplex PCR, and TCRdb kept only the in-frame ones, dropping some. This sample carries roughly 180,000 clones, 90% to 95% of them seen once, and the ten largest clones take around 1.3%. CDR1 is ENHRY and CDR2 is SYGVKD in the germline V gene. V trimming: 0 bases; J trimming: 9 bases; junction bases outside the gene matches: 12. The CDR3 runs to 17 residues. V and J are TRBV10-3 and TRBJ2-1; 9 bases match TRBD1. This receptor was obtained from a woman aged 18-29 years in good health. Sequenced: blood. CDR3 protein: CAISESDRGIVLAEQFF. The CDR3 nucleotides are TGTGCCATCAGTGAGTCCGACAGGGGGATCGTCCTTGCTGAGCAGTTCTTC.